A single T cell receptor (beta chain) is shown here with its context. Its cognate antigen is unknown. Per the germline V gene, CDR1 is SGHDT and CDR2 is YYEEEE. This CDR3 comprises 17 residues. With UMIs, 5'RACE template switching was used to make TCR beta cDNA. TCRdb reprocessed the 5' RACE reads, with one entry per CDR3 protein and no DNA. The sample includes almost 450,000 distinct CDR3 sequences. The data were obtained in a study of T cells expressing NK-cell markers. Study at large: It was sorted CD3+CD56+NKG2C+, CD3+CD56+NKG2C- and CD3+CD56-NKG2C+ T cells that supplied the TCR beta repertoires. With respect to HCMV, seven of the eight sequenced donors were seropositive, and one was seronegative. Regarding the study as a whole: Leadership of the CD3+CD56-NKG2C+ fraction also belonged to these clonotypes in several donors.

Material: blood T cells: a sorted CD56 or NKG2C T cell subset, CD4+ or CD8+ T cells, or bulk PBMC T cells (not recorded which). J is TRBJ2-7 and V is TRBV5-6; TCRdb lists TRBD2, though no DNA is available to test this call. This receptor was obtained from a woman aged 18 to 75 in good health. The CDR3 loop reads CASGLVHLGGPLFEQYF.